The 31 T cell receptor beta chains given below trace back to one sample, sequenced in a study of vaccination and CD4 T cells after COVID-19. These receptors' antigens are unknown. Treatment specified: 10-day PBMC culture with coronavirus spike peptide pools or control peptides (ViraFEST assay). CD4+ T cells of the unexposed donor were collected before the COVID-19 pandemic (2011-2018). The Oncomine TCR Beta short-read assay was applied to DNA of cultured CD4+ T cells. TCRdb called the PCR reads again in MiXCR, with one record for every CDR3 protein. Among about 7,400 distinct CDR3 sequences listed, approximately 37% were seen once. The specimen sequenced was CD4+ T cells from blood, cultured in vitro. All receptors derive from a human donor in good health.

This clonotype was picked up a small number of times. V is TRBV28 and J is TRBJ1-6; TRBD1 aligns across 8 bases. With V trimmed by 6 bases and J by 9 bases, 10 bases remained unmatched. The CDR3 loop spans 15 amino acids. The germline V gene has CDR1 MDHEN and CDR2 SYDVKM. Here the CDR3 DNA reads TGTGCCAGCAGCCCTATGGCAGGGGGCGGTTCACCCCTCCACTTT. This codes for CASSPMAGGGSPLHF.

This clonotype was seen only once. The rearrangement joins TRBV5-5 to TRBJ2-7; 11 bases match TRBD2. CDR1 SGHKS and CDR2 YYEKEE come from the germline V gene (reference sequence). V lost 0 bases, J lost 6 bases, and 5 bases stayed unmatched. The CDR3 totals 15 residues. CDR3 coding DNA: TGTGCCAGCAGCTTGGTACTAGCGGGAGTTTTCGAGCAGTACTTC. Translating gives CASSLVLAGVFEQYF. Full variable domain (rest looked up from reference TRBV5-5 and TRBJ2-7): DAGVTQSPTHLIKTRGQQVTLRCSPISGHKSVSWYQQVLGQGPQFIFQYYEKEERGRGNFPDRFSARQFPNYSSELNVNALLLGDSALYLCASSLVLAGVFEQYFGPGTRLTVT.

The chain is built from TRBV7-2 and TRBJ2-5; D possibly corresponds to TRBD1 (6 bases). Trimming shortened V by 5 bases and J by 2 bases, and 12 bases separated the two germline ends. Germline CDR1 and CDR2: SGHTA and FQGNSA. The CDR3 totals 14 residues. CDR3 residues: CASSPVRGQETQYF. CDR3 sequence (DNA): TGTGCCAGCAGCCCTGTTAGGGGGCAAGAGACCCAGTACTTC.

The chain carries TRBV11-2 and TRBJ1-4; D is possibly TRBD1 (5 bases). Trimming shortened V by 1 base and J by 4 bases, and 10 bases separated the two germline ends. From germline, CDR1 is SGHAT and CDR2 FQNNGV. The length of the CDR3 is 15 residues. The DNA for the CDR3 is TGTGCCAGCAGCTTAGCTAGGGGCGGTAATGAAAAACTGTTTTTT. This codes for CASSLARGGNEKLFF.

This clonotype showed up just a few times. The chain recombines TRBV28 with TRBJ1-5, with a weak D call TRBD1 (5 bases). Germline assignment: CDR1 MDHEN and CDR2 SYDVKM. CDR3 size: 15 residues. The V and J ends lost 6 bases and 9 bases respectively, with 21 bases between them. CDR3 sequence: CASRPPGPNLGPQHF. In DNA form, the CDR3 reads TGTGCCAGCAGGCCCCCGGGACCCAATCTTGGGCCCCAGCATTTT.

This clonotype was seen only a few times. The chain links TRBV7-2 to TRBJ2-1, with no clear D. CDR1 is SGHTA and CDR2 is FQGNSA in the germline V gene. This CDR3 region has 12 residues. Trimming pared 2 bases from V and 10 bases from J, leaving 9 bases between. CDR3 in DNA: TGTGCCAGCAGCTTACGCCCCGAAGAGCAGTTCTTC. Translating gives CASSLRPEEQFF. The full variable domain, rest sourced from reference TRBV7-2 and TRBJ2-1, is GAGVSQSPSNKVTEKGKDVELRCDPISGHTALYWYRQSLGQGLEFLIYFQGNSAPDKSGLPSDRFSAERTGGSVSTLTIQRTQQEDSAVYLCASSLRPEEQFFGPGTRLTVL.

This clonotype occurred a few times. This sequence joins TRBV7-6 and TRBJ2-7; D is ambiguous. The CDR3 length is 18 residues. Germline CDR1 is SGHVS and CDR2 is FNYEAQ. Trimming left V 2 bases short and J 2 bases short, with 22 bases between. The CDR3 sequence: CASSLNPGSAERPYEQYF. In DNA form, the CDR3 reads TGTGCCAGCAGCTTAAACCCCGGGTCGGCAGAGAGGCCCTACGAGCAGTACTTC.

Of note for this clonotype: Here the CDR3 omits its conserved ending phenylalanine or tryptophan, so a read error is the likely source. This chain joins TRBV11-2 and TRBJ2-2, with no clear D. Trimming removed 4 bases at V and 6 bases at J, with 9 bases between. The germline V gene encodes CDR1 SGHAT and CDR2 FQNNGV. The CDR3 length is 13 residues. DNA for the CDR3: TGTGCCAGCAGCTCACTCATGGCCGGGGAGCTGTTTTCT. Encoded protein: CASSSLMAGELFS.

The V call is TRBV12-3 or TRBV12-4, the J call TRBJ2-6; 8 nucleotides align to TRBD1. V lost 6 bases to trimming and J lost 1 base; unmatched junction nucleotides: 11. The CDR3 consists of 18 residues. CDR3 loop: CASRQGQGRVSGANVLTF. In DNA, the CDR3 is TGTGCCAGCAGACAAGGACAGGGACGCGTGTCTGGGGCCAACGTCCTGACTTTC.

The rearrangement joins TRBV7-2 to TRBJ2-7, with a tentative D call TRBD1 (6 bases). Between the trimmed V and J ends, which lost 5 bases and 3 bases, there was a span of 23 bases. Germline CDR1 is SGHTA and CDR2 is FQGNSA. This CDR3 has 17 residues. The CDR3 reads CASSRSDYRVGFYEQYF. The CDR3, as DNA: TGTGCCAGCAGCCGGAGCGATTACAGGGTCGGGTTCTACGAGCAGTACTTC.

This chain joins TRBV7-2 and TRBJ2-1; 15 bases align to TRBD2. The ends lost 5 bases at V and 0 bases at J; junction bases unmatched: 8. Germline V gene lookup returns CDR1 SGHTA and CDR2 FQGNSA. The CDR3 contains 19 residues. CDR3 bases: TGTGCCAGCAGCGACCTAGGACTAGCGGGAGGGCCCTCCTACAATGAGCAGTTCTTC. This gives the protein CASSDLGLAGGPSYNEQFF.

V usage is TRBV12-3 or TRBV12-4 and J usage is TRBJ2-1; D is tentatively TRBD1 or TRBD2 (5 bases each). V lost 6 bases, J lost 13 bases, and 16 bases lay in between. This CDR3 region has 12 residues. CDR3 DNA: TGTGCCAGCAGACGGTCCACCCGGGGCCAGTTCTTC. It translates to CASRRSTRGQFF.

This clonotype has only a few counts. The V gene is TRBV15, the J gene TRBJ1-1; tentative D call: TRBD1 (6 bases). This CDR3 is built from 19 residues. CDR1 is LNHNV and CDR2 is YYDKDF in the germline V gene (reference sequence). V lost 0 bases to trimming and J lost 3 bases, with 23 bases between them. For the CDR3, the DNA is TGTGCCACCAGCAGAGATAGAAAGGGAAGAGGGGGTAGGGACACTGAAGCTTTCTTT. Amino acid sequence: CATSRDRKGRGGRDTEAFF. The variable domain in full, completed from reference TRBV15 and TRBJ1-1, reads DAMVIQNPRYQVTQFGKPVTLSCSQTLNHNVMYWYQQKSSQAPKLLFHYYDKDFNNEADTPDNFQSRRPNTSFCFLDIRSPGLGDTAMYLCATSRDRKGRGGRDTEAFFGQGTRLTVV.

Only a few counts were recorded for this clonotype. This chain joins TRBV12-3 or TRBV12-4 and TRBJ2-3; 8 nucleotides agree with TRBD1. The CDR3 is 14 amino acids. V was clipped by 6 bases and J by 4 bases; unmatched bases: 6. The CDR3 is CASRSTGGADTQYF. Here the CDR3 DNA reads TGTGCCAGCAGAAGCACAGGGGGTGCAGATACGCAGTATTTT.

This clonotype came up a few times. The V and J genes are TRBV11-3 and TRBJ2-2; 7 bases line up with TRBD1. Germline CDR1 and CDR2: SGHNT and YENEEA. V dropped 4 bases and J dropped 7; count of bases not matched to a gene: 6. The CDR3 runs 14 residues. CDR3 nucleotides: TGTGCCAGCAGCTCACGGACAGGCTACGGGGAGCTGTTTTTT. Its protein product is CASSSRTGYGELFF.

The chain links TRBV12-3 or TRBV12-4 to TRBJ2-5; 7 nucleotides agree with TRBD1. This CDR3 contains 15 residues. The junction had 16 bases not matched to a gene; V was cut back by 6 bases and J by 9 bases. The CDR3 reads CASRLRHGTDGAQYF. CDR3 in DNA: TGTGCCAGCAGACTCCGACACGGGACAGACGGGGCCCAGTACTTC.

The sample holds a few counts of this clonotype. V and J are TRBV19 and TRBJ2-7; D might be TRBD1 or TRBD2, each matching 5 bases. CDR1 and CDR2 (germline): LNHDA, SQIVND (reference sequence). The CDR3 totals 15 residues. The ends were cut back, 6 bases at V and 2 bases at J, with 17 bases in the middle. Here the CDR3 reads CASSGMGTVTYEQYF. DNA of the CDR3: TGTGCCAGTAGCGGAATGGGGACCGTCACCTACGAGCAGTACTTC.

In DNA form, the CDR3 reads TGCAGTGGAAGTTGGGCCGGGGAGCTGTTTTTT. Its translation is CSGSWAGELFF. The V call is TRBV20-1, the J call TRBJ2-2; D gene unclear. Germline-derived CDR1 and CDR2 are DFQATT and SNEGSKA (reference sequence). This CDR3 region has 11 residues. Trimming removed 7 bases at V and 6 bases at J, with 9 bases between.

In its sample, this clonotype was seen once. This rearrangement joins TRBV19 to TRBJ1-2; no clear D. V lost 3 bases and J lost 2, with 22 bases in between. The V gene's germline CDR1 is LNHDA and CDR2 SQIVND (reference sequence). This CDR3 is built from 18 residues. The CDR3 DNA reads as TGTGCCAGTAGTATTCTCGGACGAGCGTCCTTTCAAAACTATGGCTACACCTTC. It yields the protein CASSILGRASFQNYGYTF.

The table lists this clonotype with a count of one. V usage is TRBV19 and J usage is TRBJ2-2, with 10 positions matching TRBD2. With V trimmed by 2 bases and J by 4 bases, 4 bases remained unmatched. The length of the CDR3 is 16 residues. Germline loops: CDR1 LNHDA, CDR2 SQIVND (reference sequence). CDR3 bases: TGTGCCAGTAGTATACTAGCGGGGGACCTCACCGGGGAGCTGTTTTTT. Translated: CASSILAGDLTGELFF.

The rearrangement joins TRBV6-2 or TRBV6-3 to TRBJ2-1; D is ambiguous. V lost 6 bases to trimming and J lost 5 bases, with 8 bases between them. The length of the CDR3 is 12 residues. CDR1 MNHEY and CDR2 SVGEGT come from the germline V gene. The CDR3 nucleotides are TGTGCCAGCAGGGGAATGGACAATGAGCAGTTCTTC. It translates to CASRGMDNEQFF.

This clonotype appeared a few times. V usage is TRBV6-5 and J usage is TRBJ2-1; TRBD2 matches at 10 bases. CDR1 is MNHEY, CDR2 SVGAGI, per germline. With V trimmed by 2 bases and J by 4 bases, 5 bases remained unmatched. The CDR3 loop spans 16 amino acids. The CDR3 region is CASSYPSSGGYNEQFF. The CDR3 DNA sequence: TGTGCCAGCAGTTACCCCTCTAGCGGGGGATACAATGAGCAGTTCTTC.

Only a few counts were recorded for this clonotype. The rearrangement uses TRBV6-1 and TRBJ2-5; weak D call: TRBD2 (6 bases). Per germline, CDR1 MNHNS and CDR2 SASEGT. The CDR3 runs 12 residues. V was pared by 8 bases and J by 5 bases, with 12 bases between. The CDR3 loop reads CASAMEGETQYF. In nucleotides, the CDR3 is TGTGCCAGCGCGATGGAGGGCGAGACCCAGTACTTC.

This clonotype was seen only a few times. The V and J genes are TRBV7-8 and TRBJ1-1; no clear D. CDR1 is SGHVS, CDR2 FQNEAQ, per germline. With 1 base removed from V and 1 base from J, the gap between germline ends came to 4 bases. The CDR3 totals 13 residues. The CDR3 region is CASSLVGNTEAFF. CDR3 nucleotides: TGTGCCAGCAGCTTAGTTGGGAACACTGAAGCTTTCTTT.

The rearrangement links TRBV20-1 to TRBJ1-1; D gene ambiguous. The germline V and J ends were trimmed by 3 bases and 10 bases, with 12 bases remaining between them. CDR3 size: 11 residues. CDR1 and CDR2 (germline): DFQATT, SNEGSKA (reference sequence). CDR3 residues: CSARETVGAFF. CDR3 DNA: TGCAGTGCTAGGGAAACGGTAGGAGCTTTCTTT.

This clonotype was seen only a few times. This sequence joins TRBV6-2 or TRBV6-3 and TRBJ2-7; D is unresolved. The germline CDR1 and CDR2 sequences are MNHEY and SVGEGT. The CDR3 is 13 residues long. With 7 bases removed from V and 7 bases from J, the gap between germline ends came to 17 bases. The CDR3 here is CASIPTGAGEQYF. CDR3 bases: TGTGCCAGCATCCCGACTGGCGCCGGGGAGCAGTACTTC.

The chain carries TRBV10-3 and TRBJ1-2, with D tentatively TRBD1 (6 bases). Germline V gene sequence: CDR1 ENHRY, CDR2 SYGVKD. The V gene lost 8 bases and the J gene lost 8 bases, with 18 bases spanning the gap. This CDR3 contains 13 residues. CDR3 sequence reads: CAIAPYREAGYTF. Here the CDR3 DNA reads TGTGCCATCGCCCCCTACAGGGAAGCCGGCTACACCTTC.

This clonotype was detected a few times. The chain carries TRBV11-2 and TRBJ1-6; TRBD1 might be the D (5 bases). Germline V gene lookup returns CDR1 SGHAT and CDR2 FQNNGV. V lost 1 base, J lost 11 bases, and 12 bases lay in between. This CDR3 contains 14 residues. The CDR3 DNA is TGTGCCAGCAGCTTAGGGGCAGGGTGGGCACCCCTCCACTTT. Its protein is CASSLGAGWAPLHF.

The gene calls are TRBV7-7 and TRBJ2-5, with 7 nucleotides matching TRBD1. The germline gives CDR1 SSHAT, CDR2 FNYEAQ (reference sequence). The J segment lost 0 bases and the V segment lost 5 bases, leaving 3 bases of the junction unmatched. The CDR3 runs 14 residues. The DNA for the CDR3 is TGTGCCAGCAGCGTGGGACAGTACCAAGAGACCCAGTACTTC. Translated: CASSVGQYQETQYF.

The J gene is TRBJ1-1, the V gene TRBV7-2; D unresolved. Trimming left V 4 bases short and J 0 bases short, with 12 bases between. The V gene's germline CDR1 is SGHTA and CDR2 FQGNSA. This CDR3 comprises 15 residues. The CDR3 sequence is CASSSPLGLNTEAFF. As DNA, the CDR3 is TGTGCCAGCAGCTCCCCCCTCGGCTTGAACACTGAAGCTTTCTTT.

V is TRBV7-2 and J is TRBJ1-1, with TRBD1 as a possible D gene (6 bases). There are 14 residues in the CDR3. Trimming took off 5 bases at V and 0 bases at J, with 10 bases between the two ends. Per germline, CDR1 SGHTA and CDR2 FQGNSA. The chain's CDR3 is CASSTGLMNTEAFF. The CDR3 region has the DNA TGTGCCAGCAGCACAGGGTTAATGAACACTGAAGCTTTCTTT.